Presented here are 14 T cell receptor beta chains from one specimen sequenced in a study of blood T cells in healthy people across ages. With a J-beta primer mix and a sample-barcoded 5' primer, a second PCR ran about 7 to 12 cycles. MiXCR was run by TCRdb on the 5' RACE reads, yielding one entry per CDR3 protein. The sample contains under 850,000 distinct CDR3 sequences, roughly 34% of which appear only once. The specimen sequenced was blood. These receptors all stem from a man aged 18 to 29 in good health.

On this clonotype itself: A clone one base away is much larger, so this may be a read error. This chain connects TRBV5-4 to TRBJ2-3, with D perhaps matching TRBD1 or TRBD2 (6 bases each). Trimming removed 2 bases from V and 4 bases from J, with 17 bases in between. The CDR3 runs to 16 residues. Germline assignment: CDR1 SGHNT and CDR2 YYREEE (reference sequence). The CDR3 reads CASSFLRTASADTQYF. The DNA of the CDR3 is TGTGCCAGCAGCTTCCTCCGGACAGCTAGCGCAGATACGCAGTATTTT. Complete variable domain (other parts from reference TRBV5-4 and TRBJ2-3): ETGVTQSPTHLIKTRGQQVTLRCSSQSGHNTVSWYQQALGQGPQFIFQYYREEENGRGNFPPRFSGLQFPNYSSELNVNALELDDSALYLCASSFLRTASADTQYFGPGTRLTVL.

CDR3 residues: CASSRQGASYNEQFF. The CDR3 DNA sequence: TGTGCCAGCAGTCGACAGGGTGCATCCTACAATGAGCAGTTCTTC. This rearrangement joins TRBV6-6 to TRBJ2-1, with 7 nucleotides matching TRBD1. The CDR3 has 15 amino acids. The V gene end was trimmed by 5 bases and the J gene end by 1 base; junction bases not matched to a gene: 5. Germline CDR1 and CDR2: MNHNY and SVGAGI (reference sequence).

V is TRBV2 and J is TRBJ2-1; TRBD2 agrees at 12 bases. Judging by the DNA end, TRBJ2-7 fits better; the J call may be wrong. Germline V lookup: CDR1 SNHLY, CDR2 FYNNEI. The length of the CDR3 is 16 residues. As DNA, the CDR3 is TGTGCCAGCAGGCGGGAACTAGCGGGGGGCTACAATGAGCAGTACTTC. Protein product: CASRRELAGGYNEQYF.

The CDR3 region is CASSIVMGCEQFF. CDR3 DNA sequence: TGTGCCAGTAGTATAGTAATGGGGTGTGAGCAGTTCTTC. This rearrangement joins TRBV19 to TRBJ2-1; D ambiguous. Germline CDR1 reads LNHDA; CDR2 reads SQIVND (reference sequence). Trimming took 1 base from V and 9 from J, leaving 10 bases between them. The CDR3 totals 13 residues.

The V gene is TRBV12-3 or TRBV12-4, the J gene TRBJ1-2; the D gene is possibly TRBD1 (6 bases). V gave up 5 bases and J gave up 8 bases, with 12 bases separating them. This CDR3 is 12 amino acids long. The CDR3 DNA is TGTGCCAGCAGTCGGACAGAGGCAGGCTACACCTTC. Protein product: CASSRTEAGYTF.

The chain joins TRBV6-1 to TRBJ1-1; D gene unclear. Germline CDR1 is MNHNS and CDR2 is SASEGT. This CDR3 is 14 amino acids long. Deletions cut 6 bases from V and 4 bases from J, with 15 bases between. CDR3 nucleotide sequence: TGTGCCAGCAGGGTTATAGGGTCGATCACTGAAGCTTTCTTT. Translation: CASRVIGSITEAFF.

In its sample, this clonotype was seen a few times. V is TRBV2 and J is TRBJ2-4; 9 nucleotides agree with TRBD2. CDR1 SNHLY and CDR2 FYNNEI come from the germline V gene. The CDR3 length is 16 residues. The J segment lost 0 bases and the V segment lost 4 bases, leaving 4 bases of the junction unmatched. The CDR3 region is CASSGGLAIAKNIQYF. The CDR3 DNA follows: TGTGCCAGCAGTGGAGGACTAGCGATAGCCAAAAACATTCAGTACTTC.

The chain combines TRBV6-5 with TRBJ2-2; the match to TRBD1 covers 7 bases. This CDR3 contains 16 residues. V lost 6 bases and J lost 1; bases outside the gene matches: 8. In germline, CDR1 is MNHEY, CDR2 SVGAGI. CDR3 DNA: TGTGCCAGCAGCCGACAGGGACAGAGGAACACCGGGGAGCTGTTTTTT. Translating it yields CASSRQGQRNTGELFF.

V and J are TRBV20-1 and TRBJ2-1; D is unresolved. The ends were cut back, 7 bases at V and 13 bases at J, with 20 bases in the middle. The CDR3 has 12 amino acids. Germline CDR1 reads DFQATT; CDR2 reads SNEGSKA (reference sequence). Here the CDR3 reads CSGVQNQETQFF. CDR3 DNA: TGCAGTGGGGTACAGAACCAAGAGACCCAGTTCTTC.

This rearrangement joins TRBV6-2 or TRBV6-3 to TRBJ2-4; 11 bases map to TRBD1. The last part of the DNA fits TRBJ2-7 better; the J call may be wrong. Germline assignment: CDR1 MNHEY and CDR2 SVGEGT. The length of the CDR3 is 13 residues. CDR3 protein: CASSWTGGTEQYF. The CDR3 DNA sequence: TGTGCCAGCAGTTGGACAGGGGGCACCGAGCAGTACTTC.

The rearrangement links TRBV27 to TRBJ2-1; TRBD1 matches 10 bases. The CDR3 has 16 amino acids. Germline lookup yields CDR1 MNHEY and CDR2 SMNVEV (reference sequence). Unmatched junction bases numbered 7, after V lost 5 bases and J lost 3 bases. The CDR3 DNA is TGTGCCAGCAGTGTAAGGGACAGGGGTTACTACAATGAGCAGTTCTTC. It codes for CASSVRDRGYYNEQFF.

This clonotype was counted many times. The chain joins TRBV4-2 to TRBJ2-3, with D hard to call. CDR3 length: 16 residues. Germline loops: CDR1 LGHNA, CDR2 YNFKEQ. Trimming pared 0 bases from V and 6 bases from J, leaving 16 bases between. CDR3 in DNA: TGTGCCAGCAGCCAAGAGTTGAGTCAGTCGTCGGATACGCAGTATTTT. Amino acid sequence: CASSQELSQSSDTQYF.

The chain has TRBV27 and TRBJ2-5; D gene uncertain. CDR1 MNHEY and CDR2 SMNVEV come from the germline V gene (reference sequence). This CDR3 has 14 residues. V dropped 3 bases and J dropped 2 bases, with 10 bases sitting between them. The CDR3 DNA reads TGTGCCAGCAGTTTCCTCGACACACAAGAGACCCAGTACTTC. It is translated as CASSFLDTQETQYF.

The rearrangement uses TRBV9 and TRBJ2-5; no clear D. The J call may not be correct, given that the DNA end is closer to TRBJ2-1. The CDR3 sequence is 15 residues long. Germline V lookup: CDR1 SGDLS, CDR2 YYNGEE. In DNA, the CDR3 is TGTGCCAGCAGCGGCGATGACGCAGGCCAAGAGACCCAGTTCTTC. Translated: CASSGDDAGQETQFF.